Below, 23 T cell receptor beta chains from the same sample are listed, as sequenced in a study of blood T cell repertoires in COVID-19. Profiled with immunoSEQ multiplex PCR; TCRdb holds only in-frame clones, not every one. The sample consists of 350,000 to 400,000 clones, more than 70% of them appearing once. The sample comprised PBMCs or T cells enriched from blood (not recorded which). Receptors were obtained from a woman aged 18-30 years who had recovered from COVID-19.

The chain employs TRBV13 and TRBJ1-6; a possible D gene is TRBD1 (6 bases). V was clipped by 5 bases and J by 7 bases, with 15 bases between them. CDR1 PRHDT and CDR2 FYEKMQ come from the germline V gene (reference sequence). This CDR3 has 15 amino acids. This CDR3 is CASSPQGSGNSPLHF. CDR3 nucleotides: TGTGCCAGCAGCCCACAGGGCAGTGGGAATTCACCCCTCCACTTT.

The V call is TRBV19, the J call TRBJ1-2; 9 nucleotides match TRBD1. The CDR3 extends over 14 amino acids. Germline loops: CDR1 LNHDA, CDR2 SQIVND (reference sequence). J was trimmed by 4 bases and V by 5 bases; bases with no gene match: 5. In DNA form, the CDR3 reads TGTGCCAGTAGTTTCGACAGGGGGTCCTATGGCTACACCTTC. It is translated as CASSFDRGSYGYTF.

The chain links TRBV6-5 to TRBJ1-6, with D perhaps matching TRBD1 (5 bases). Germline-derived CDR1 and CDR2 are MNHEY and SVGAGI. Trimming removed 2 bases at V and 14 bases at J, with 10 bases between. There are 12 residues in the CDR3. The CDR3 DNA reads TGTGCCAGCAGTTACGGGGGGGGGACCCTCCACTTT. Protein sequence: CASSYGGGTLHF.

V is TRBV19 and J is TRBJ2-2, with D perhaps TRBD2 (5 bases). Per germline, CDR1 LNHDA and CDR2 SQIVND (reference sequence). V was shortened by 7 bases and J by 9 bases, with 9 bases between the two germline ends. This CDR3 is built from 11 residues. The CDR3 reads CASTPGRELFF. The CDR3 nucleotides are TGTGCCAGTACCCCCGGGAGGGAGCTGTTTTTT.

The chain carries TRBV19 and TRBJ1-2; 8 nucleotides agree with TRBD1. The CDR3 extends over 15 amino acids. V dropped 5 bases and J dropped 3; count of bases not matched to a gene: 8. CDR1 LNHDA and CDR2 SQIVND come from the germline V gene (reference sequence). The CDR3: CASSLRTGRDYGYTF. CDR3 sequence (DNA): TGTGCCAGTAGTCTACGGACAGGGAGGGACTATGGCTACACCTTC.

J is TRBJ2-1 and V is TRBV2, with TRBD2 as a possible D gene (5 bases). V shed 7 bases and J shed 0 bases, with 13 bases lying between them. The germline gives CDR1 SNHLY, CDR2 FYNNEI. The CDR3 covers 15 residues. The DNA for the CDR3 is TGTGCCAGCAAAACTGGGGAGAGCTCCTACAATGAGCAGTTCTTC. Residues: CASKTGESSYNEQFF.

This sequence joins TRBV7-9 and TRBJ1-6; the match to TRBD1 covers 10 bases. After removal of 5 bases from V and 10 bases from J, the junction contained 14 bases not matched to a gene. CDR3 length equals 17 residues. From germline, CDR1 is SEHNR and CDR2 FQNEAQ (reference sequence). CDR3 in amino acids: CASSARPGQGLWSPLHF. The DNA of the CDR3 is TGTGCCAGCAGCGCGCGACCGGGACAGGGGTTGTGGTCACCCCTCCACTTT.

The rearrangement links TRBV12-3 or TRBV12-4 to TRBJ1-1; the match to TRBD1 covers 9 bases. CDR3 length: 13 residues. After removal of 7 bases from V and 5 bases from J, the junction contained 5 bases not matched to a gene. CDR3 region: CASTGQGKTEAFF. DNA for the CDR3: TGTGCCAGCACTGGACAGGGGAAAACTGAAGCTTTCTTT.

The count of this clone is one. The CDR3 region has the DNA TGTGCCATCGGACAGCCCAATAGTGTACAAGAGACCCAGTACTTC. Protein: CAIGQPNSVQETQYF. The chain employs TRBV6-5 and TRBJ2-5; D possibly corresponds to TRBD1 (6 bases). Trimming removed 10 bases at V and 2 bases at J, with 20 bases between. The CDR3 spans 15 residues. The germline gives CDR1 MNHEY, CDR2 SVGAGI.

V gene TRBV20-1 combines with J gene TRBJ1-1; tentatively, D is TRBD1 (6 bases). The ends were cut back, 5 bases at V and 6 bases at J, with 10 bases in the middle. This CDR3 has 11 residues. Looked up from germline, CDR1 is DFQATT and CDR2 is SNEGSKA (reference sequence). CDR3 region: CSAGGLAEAFF. The CDR3 DNA is TGCAGTGCTGGGGGCTTGGCTGAAGCTTTCTTT.

This chain joins TRBV19 and TRBJ2-7; a weak D match, TRBD1 (6 bases). The CDR3 is 16 amino acids. CDR1 and CDR2 from the germline V gene are LNHDA and SQIVND (reference sequence). V lost 5 bases to trimming and J lost 0 bases, with 17 bases between them. The CDR3 loop is CASSPSGANPSYEQYF. The DNA of the CDR3 is TGTGCCAGTAGTCCCTCAGGGGCCAACCCCTCCTACGAGCAGTACTTC.

The gene calls are TRBV6-1 and TRBJ1-5, with no clear D. V lost 4 bases and J lost 0, with 13 bases in between. CDR3 length: 16 amino acids. Germline V gene data show CDR1 as MNHNS and CDR2 as SASEGT. CDR3 sequence (DNA): TGTGCCAGCAGTGGACGGGTCAATTATAGCAATCAGCCCCAGCATTTT. Translated: CASSGRVNYSNQPQHF.

This sequence joins TRBV7-3 and TRBJ2-1, with TRBD2 matching over 8 bases. Germline CDR1 and CDR2: SGHTA and FQGTGA. This CDR3 region has 15 residues. V was clipped by 5 bases and J by 7 bases; unmatched bases: 10. CDR3 sequence (DNA): TGTGCCAGCAGCCAGGAGCGGGGGCGGAAGAATGAGCAGTTCTTC. Translating it yields CASSQERGRKNEQFF. Complete variable domain (other parts from reference TRBV7-3 and TRBJ2-1): GAGVSQTPSNKVTEKGKYVELRCDPISGHTALYWYRQSLGQGPEFLIYFQGTGAADDSGLPNDRFFAVRPEGSVSTLKIQRTERGDSAVYLCASSQERGRKNEQFFGPGTRLTVL.

The rearrangement joins TRBV18 to TRBJ2-2; D might be TRBD2 (7 bases). Looked up from germline, CDR1 is KGHSH and CDR2 is LQKENI. The V end was cut by 6 bases, the J end by 2 bases, with 16 bases between. The CDR3 totals 16 residues. The CDR3 is CASSTRAGANTGELFF. The CDR3 coding sequence is TGTGCCAGCTCGACCAGGGCGGGGGCCAACACCGGGGAGCTGTTTTTT.

The rearrangement links TRBV5-1 to TRBJ2-3, with TRBD2 matching 8 bases. The CDR3 contains 17 residues. With 3 bases clipped from V and 3 bases from J, the junction kept 12 bases outside the gene matches. Germline V lookup: CDR1 SGHRS, CDR2 YFSETQ. The DNA of the CDR3 is TGCGCCAGCAGCTCCGTTGGGGTAGCGGGGAGGACAGATACGCAGTATTTT. This sequence encodes CASSSVGVAGRTDTQYF.

This sequence joins TRBV18 and TRBJ1-2; the D gene is possibly TRBD1 (6 bases). CDR3 length: 20 amino acids. V was clipped by 3 bases and J by 3 bases, with 29 bases between them. In germline, CDR1 is KGHSH, CDR2 LQKENI. Written as DNA, the CDR3 is TGTGCCAGCTCACCCGTAACCACGGAGACTAATACAGGGAGGGACTATGGCTACACCTTC. Protein product: CASSPVTTETNTGRDYGYTF.

The chain is built from TRBV6-5 and TRBJ2-7; 7 nucleotides agree with TRBD1. Trimming at V came to 10 bases and at J to 2 bases, leaving 5 bases not matched to a gene. Per germline, CDR1 MNHEY and CDR2 SVGAGI. The CDR3 sequence is 12 residues long. The CDR3 protein is CATGQVPYEQYF. CDR3 nucleotides: TGTGCCACCGGACAGGTTCCCTACGAGCAGTACTTC.

The CDR3, as DNA: TGTGCCTGGAGCGGCGGAGCTAACTATGGCTACACCTTC. Residues: CAWSGGANYGYTF. This chain uses TRBV30 with TRBJ1-2; no reliable D call. The V and J ends lost 3 bases and 0 bases respectively, with 8 bases between them. From germline, CDR1 is GTSNPN and CDR2 SVGIG (reference sequence). This CDR3 contains 13 residues.

The J gene is TRBJ1-2, the V gene TRBV27; maybe TRBD1 (6 bases). V lost 6 bases and J 6 bases, leaving 11 bases between the germline ends. CDR1 and CDR2 from the germline V gene are MNHEY and SMNVEV (reference sequence). The CDR3 is made up of 12 amino acids. CDR3 in DNA: TGTGCCAGCAGGGGGGACACTCATGGCTACACCTTC. Amino acids: CASRGDTHGYTF.

This chain links TRBV4-1 with TRBJ1-4, with D hard to call. V dropped 4 bases and J dropped 0 bases, with 9 bases sitting between them. The germline gives CDR1 MGHRA, CDR2 YSYEKL. The CDR3 sequence is 15 residues long. The CDR3 DNA follows: TGCGCCAGCAGCCTTCGCCAGGCAACTAATGAAAAACTGTTTTTT. Protein product: CASSLRQATNEKLFF.

Comment on this clone: The same CDR3 arises from other DNA sequences in this sample as well. The chain employs TRBV29-1 and TRBJ1-1; D is uncertain. The germline V gene encodes CDR1 SQVTM and CDR2 ANQGSEA. V lost 4 bases and J lost 1, with 7 bases in between. The length of the CDR3 is 12 residues. This CDR3 is CSVGLSNTEAFF. The CDR3, as DNA: TGCAGCGTTGGACTGTCGAACACTGAAGCTTTCTTT.

The V gene is TRBV28, the J gene TRBJ2-7; 7 nucleotides align to TRBD2. CDR1 MDHEN and CDR2 SYDVKM come from the germline V gene. The CDR3 runs to 14 residues. V dropped 1 base and J dropped 2; count of bases not matched to a gene: 2. CDR3 protein: CASSLYGGTYEQYF. The CDR3 DNA sequence: TGTGCCAGCAGTTTATACGGGGGGACCTACGAGCAGTACTTC.

This rearrangement joins TRBV7-2 to TRBJ2-2; TRBD2 matches 7 bases. V was clipped by 0 bases and J by 5 bases; unmatched bases: 3. CDR3 length equals 15 residues. Per germline, CDR1 SGHTA and CDR2 FQGNSA. DNA for the CDR3: TGTGCCAGCAGCTTAGCGGGGGGGACGACCGGGGAGCTGTTTTTT. Translation: CASSLAGGTTGELFF. The full variable domain, with the rest looked up from reference TRBV7-2 and TRBJ2-2, is GAGVSQSPSNKVTEKGKDVELRCDPISGHTALYWYRQSLGQGLEFLIYFQGNSAPDKSGLPSDRFSAERTGGSVSTLTIQRTQQEDSAVYLCASSLAGGTTGELFFGEGSRLTVL.